This TCR beta chain was identified during a study of a mutant IDH1 vaccine in newly diagnosed glioma. About the research overall: Radiotherapy, temozolomide, or both had been given previously, and both were given to most. Study-wide results and limits: Variations in leading peripheral T cell clonotypes appeared to have no connection with pseudoprogression.

Points on this clone: What it binds is unknown.

The protocol was immunoSEQ multiplex PCR, while the TCRdb copy is restricted to in-frame clones and leaves out a portion. The sample includes about 54,000 clones, about 82% of them seen just once. The CDR3 is made up of 15 amino acids. Per germline, CDR1 SGHTA and CDR2 FQGNSA. Trimming removed 5 bases from V and 10 bases from J; junction bases left unmatched: 14. Time point described: baseline, week 1 (first vaccination visit). Treatment meaning: pre-vaccination baseline after standard-of-care therapy. The sequencing here drew on PBMCs, taken from a glioma patient treated with radiotherapy, temozolomide or both. The chain recombines TRBV7-2 with TRBJ2-1, with 7 bases identical to TRBD2. The sequence was collected from a man aged 18 to 30 with glioma. The chain's CDR3 is CASSPVGSGVAEQFF. CDR3 nucleotides: TGTGCCAGCAGCCCCGTGGGAAGCGGGGTCGCCGAGCAGTTCTTC.